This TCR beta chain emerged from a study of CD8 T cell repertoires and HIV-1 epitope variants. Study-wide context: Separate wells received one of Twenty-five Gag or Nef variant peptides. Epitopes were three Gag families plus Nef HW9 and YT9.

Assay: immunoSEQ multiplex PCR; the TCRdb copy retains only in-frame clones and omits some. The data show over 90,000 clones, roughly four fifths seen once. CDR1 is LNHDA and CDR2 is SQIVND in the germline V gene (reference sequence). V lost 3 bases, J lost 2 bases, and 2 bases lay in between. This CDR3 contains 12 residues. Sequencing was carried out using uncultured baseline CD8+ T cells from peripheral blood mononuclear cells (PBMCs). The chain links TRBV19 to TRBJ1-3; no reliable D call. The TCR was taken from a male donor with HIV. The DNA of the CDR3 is TGTGCCAGTAGTATCGCTGGAAACACCATATATTTT. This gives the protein CASSIAGNTIYF.